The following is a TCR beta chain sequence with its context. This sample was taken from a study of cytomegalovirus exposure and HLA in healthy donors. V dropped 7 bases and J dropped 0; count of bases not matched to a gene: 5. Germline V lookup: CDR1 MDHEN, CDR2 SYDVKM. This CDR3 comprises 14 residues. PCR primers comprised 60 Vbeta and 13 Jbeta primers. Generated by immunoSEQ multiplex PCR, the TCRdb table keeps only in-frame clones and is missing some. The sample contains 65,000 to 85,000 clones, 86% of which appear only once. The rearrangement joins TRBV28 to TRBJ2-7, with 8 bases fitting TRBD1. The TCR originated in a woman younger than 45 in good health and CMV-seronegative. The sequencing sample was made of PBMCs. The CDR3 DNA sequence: TGTGCCAGCACCTCGGACAGGGACTCCTACGAGCAGTACTTC. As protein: CASTSDRDSYEQYF. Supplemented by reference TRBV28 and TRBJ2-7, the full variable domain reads DVKVTQSSRYLVKRTGEKVFLECVQDMDHENMFWYRQDPGLGLRLIYFSYDVKMKEKGDIPEGYSVSREKKERFSLILESASTNQTSMYLCASTSDRDSYEQYFGPGTRLTVT.